Listed here are 24 T cell receptor beta chains from one sample, sequenced in a study of blood T cell repertoires in COVID-19. Sequencing used immunoSEQ multiplex PCR; TCRdb keeps in-frame clones, though not all of them. The data hold about 220,000 clones, with about 90% observed a single time. The sequencing sample was made of peripheral blood. Receptors were obtained from a man between 40 and 49 years old with active or convalescent COVID-19.

The V gene is TRBV6-5, the J gene TRBJ1-4, with D maybe TRBD1 (6 bases). The CDR3 runs 14 residues. Trimming removed 8 bases from V and 5 bases from J, with 15 bases in between. From germline, CDR1 is MNHEY and CDR2 SVGAGI. CDR3 in DNA: TGTGCCAGCTCAGCCGGACAGCTGAATGAAAAACTGTTTTTT. Residues: CASSAGQLNEKLFF.

The chain links TRBV19 to TRBJ2-7; tentatively, D is TRBD2 (5 bases). The CDR3 spans 17 residues. The germline gives CDR1 LNHDA, CDR2 SQIVND (reference sequence). Trimming took off 1 base at V and 2 bases at J, with 18 bases between the two ends. The CDR3 protein is CASSIGLGRGPTYEQYF. The CDR3 coding sequence is TGTGCCAGTAGTATAGGACTCGGCCGCGGGCCGACCTACGAGCAGTACTTC.

V and J are TRBV2 and TRBJ2-7; a weak D match, TRBD1 (6 bases). The V end lost 6 bases, the J end lost 2 bases, and 11 bases lay between the germline ends. The V gene's germline CDR1 is SNHLY and CDR2 FYNNEI. The length of the CDR3 is 13 residues. CDR3: CASSLDRAYEQYF. The CDR3 nucleotides read TGTGCCAGCAGCCTGGACAGAGCCTACGAGCAGTACTTC.

Here the CDR3 reads CATSREGRAGGTQYF. CDR3 DNA sequence: TGTGCCACCAGCAGAGAAGGGCGGGCCGGAGGGACCCAGTACTTC. V gene TRBV15 combines with J gene TRBJ2-5, with D possibly being TRBD2 (5 bases). The germline V gene has CDR1 LNHNV and CDR2 YYDKDF (reference sequence). V lost 0 bases to trimming and J lost 7 bases, with 15 bases between them. The CDR3 spans 15 residues. Full variable domain (rest looked up from reference TRBV15 and TRBJ2-5): DAMVIQNPRYQVTQFGKPVTLSCSQTLNHNVMYWYQQKSSQAPKLLFHYYDKDFNNEADTPDNFQSRRPNTSFCFLDIRSPGLGDTAMYLCATSREGRAGGTQYFGPGTRLLVL.

This clone was counted only a few times. The chain links TRBV5-5 to TRBJ1-6, with 7 bases that match TRBD1. Germline CDR1 and CDR2: SGHKS and YYEKEE (reference sequence). The length of the CDR3 is 15 residues. After removal of 1 base from V and 5 bases from J, the junction contained 3 bases not matched to a gene. This CDR3 is CASSLKGADNSPLHF. In nucleotides, the CDR3 is TGTGCCAGCAGCTTGAAGGGGGCCGATAATTCACCCCTCCACTTT.

The rearrangement joins TRBV25-1 to TRBJ2-7; 7 bases line up with TRBD1. V was clipped by 5 bases and J by 0 bases; unmatched bases: 7. Germline CDR1 and CDR2: MGHDK and SYGVNS. This CDR3 is built from 15 residues. CDR3: CASSPLTGLSYEQYF. CDR3 in DNA: TGTGCCAGCAGTCCCCTGACAGGGCTCTCCTACGAGCAGTACTTC.

The rearrangement links TRBV7-8 to TRBJ1-4, with D tentatively TRBD1 (6 bases). The CDR3 totals 17 residues. V lost 0 bases, J lost 0 bases, and 11 bases lay in between. CDR1 and CDR2 (germline): SGHVS, FQNEAQ. The CDR3 region is CASSLAQGGATNEKLFF. The CDR3, as DNA: TGTGCCAGCAGCTTAGCACAGGGTGGGGCAACTAATGAAAAACTGTTTTTT.

The gene calls are TRBV7-2 and TRBJ1-1; tentatively, D is TRBD1 (6 bases). Germline V gives CDR1 SGHTA, CDR2 FQGNSA. The germline V and J ends were trimmed by 5 bases and 5 bases, with 12 bases remaining between them. The CDR3 is made up of 13 amino acids. CDR3 in amino acids: CASSPDRRTEAFF. In nucleotides, the CDR3 is TGTGCCAGCAGCCCCGACAGGCGGACTGAAGCTTTCTTT.

The chain carries TRBV6-1 and TRBJ1-5; 12 bases fit TRBD1. Per the germline V gene, CDR1 is MNHNS and CDR2 is SASEGT. Losses at the gene ends were 4 bases for V and 5 bases for J; bases not matched to a gene: 6. The CDR3 is 16 amino acids. The CDR3 loop reads CASSARDRGRDQPQHF. The CDR3 DNA is TGTGCCAGCAGTGCCCGGGACAGGGGGCGCGATCAGCCCCAGCATTTT.

This chain connects TRBV27 to TRBJ2-1; a weak D match, TRBD2 (5 bases). Trimming shortened V by 7 bases and J by 3 bases, and 13 bases separated the two germline ends. From germline, CDR1 is MNHEY and CDR2 SMNVEV (reference sequence). The CDR3 spans 14 residues. The CDR3 here is CASTPGLNYNEQFF. CDR3 sequence (DNA): TGTGCCAGCACCCCGGGGTTAAACTACAATGAGCAGTTCTTC.

The count of this clone is one. The chain couples TRBV24-1 to TRBJ1-5; tentatively, D is TRBD1 (6 bases). The CDR3 totals 15 residues. The V end lost 3 bases, the J end lost 5 bases, and 13 bases lay between the germline ends. Germline CDR1 reads KGHDR; CDR2 reads SFDVKD. The CDR3 region is CATSDQQGWDQPQHF. CDR3 bases: TGTGCCACCAGTGATCAACAGGGTTGGGATCAGCCCCAGCATTTT.

V gene TRBV3-1 (or the pseudogene TRBV3-2) combines with J gene TRBJ2-1; 9 positions agree with TRBD2. V shed 6 bases and J 5 bases; nucleotides not matched to a gene: 11. The CDR3 contains 16 residues. Germline V CDR1 and CDR2: LGHDT, YNNKEL (reference sequence). The DNA for the CDR3 is TGTGCCAGCAGACTTCAAGCGGGAGGCCTCCACAATGAGCAGTTCTTC. Translation: CASRLQAGGLHNEQFF.

The V call is TRBV27, the J call TRBJ2-2; D unresolved. The CDR3 spans 14 residues. Germline CDR1 MNHEY, CDR2 SMNVEV (reference sequence). With 8 bases removed from V and 4 bases from J, the gap between germline ends came to 14 bases. This CDR3 is CASLSSALTGELFF. The CDR3 DNA follows: TGTGCCAGCCTGTCAAGCGCTCTCACCGGGGAGCTGTTTTTT.

The gene calls are TRBV7-9 and TRBJ2-2; 13 bases are shared with TRBD2. V lost 3 bases, J lost 4 bases, and 5 bases stayed unmatched. CDR1 SEHNR and CDR2 FQNEAQ come from the germline V gene (reference sequence). CDR3 length: 17 residues. The CDR3 spells CASSLGTSGDGTGELFF. The DNA of the CDR3 is TGTGCCAGCAGCTTGGGGACTAGCGGGGACGGCACCGGGGAGCTGTTTTTT. Based on the CDR3 plus reference TRBV7-9 and TRBJ2-2, the full variable domain is DTGVSQNPRHKITKRGQNVTFRCDPISEHNRLYWYRQTLGQGPEFLTYFQNEAQLEKSRLLSDRFSAERPKGSFSTLEIQRTEQGDSAMYLCASSLGTSGDGTGELFFGEGSRLTVL.

The V gene is TRBV11-2, the J gene TRBJ2-1; maybe TRBD1 (6 bases). V was trimmed by 2 bases and J by 8 bases, leaving 10 bases between them. The CDR3 has 13 residues. Germline values: CDR1 SGHAT, CDR2 FQNNGV. CDR3 sequence (DNA): TGTGCCAGCAGCTTAACAGGGATGTATGAGCAGTTCTTC. This gives the protein CASSLTGMYEQFF.

V usage is TRBV7-9 and J usage is TRBJ1-1, with TRBD1 matching 12 bases. Germline trimming cut 4 bases from V and 1 base from J; bases unmatched to any gene: 7. Per germline, CDR1 SEHNR and CDR2 FQNEAQ (reference sequence). The CDR3 extends over 17 amino acids. For the CDR3, the DNA is TGTGCCAGCAGCTGGTCGGGACAGGGGGCTAAGAACACTGAAGCTTTCTTT. Translating it yields CASSWSGQGAKNTEAFF.

The chain is built from TRBV27 and TRBJ2-7; 14 nucleotides align to TRBD2. The germline V gene has CDR1 MNHEY and CDR2 SMNVEV (reference sequence). This CDR3 has 14 residues. Trimming took 8 bases from V and 6 from J; bases not matched to a gene: 6. The CDR3 DNA is TGTGCCAGCTTGGGACTAGCGGGAGCCGGCGAGCAGTACTTC. As protein: CASLGLAGAGEQYF.

The CDR3 DNA reads TGTGCCAGCAGTTCCGGACAGGGCGGGCAGCCCCAGCATTTT. It translates to CASSSGQGGQPQHF. The chain links TRBV5-8 to TRBJ1-5; the match to TRBD1 covers 8 bases. This CDR3 region has 14 residues. Losses at the gene ends were 5 bases for V and 7 bases for J; bases not matched to a gene: 8. Germline CDR1 and CDR2: SGHTS and YDEGEE.

J is TRBJ1-3 and V is TRBV10-3; no firm D call. Germline assignment: CDR1 ENHRY and CDR2 SYGVKD. The ends were cut back, 0 bases at V and 6 bases at J, with 6 bases in the middle. This CDR3 region has 13 residues. This CDR3 reads CAISESKANTIYF. CDR3 nucleotide sequence: TGTGCCATCAGTGAGTCGAAAGCAAACACCATATATTTT.

This clone came up a few times. This chain joins TRBV9 and TRBJ1-1; no clear D gene. CDR1 and CDR2 from the germline V gene are SGDLS and YYNGEE. Trimming removed 4 bases at V and 3 bases at J, with 10 bases between. The CDR3 runs 13 residues. CDR3 in amino acids: CASSPFLYTEAFF. The CDR3 nucleotides read TGTGCCAGCAGCCCCTTCCTGTACACTGAAGCTTTCTTT.

The V gene is TRBV5-1, the J gene TRBJ2-1; D possibly corresponds to TRBD1 (6 bases). This CDR3 spans 16 amino acids. The germline V gene has CDR1 SGHRS and CDR2 YFSETQ. The V end lost 4 bases, the J end lost 5 bases, and 19 bases lay between the germline ends. The CDR3 loop is CASSRGIAKLDNEQFF. The CDR3 DNA reads as TGCGCCAGCAGCAGGGGGATCGCAAAACTTGACAATGAGCAGTTCTTC.

The gene calls are TRBV6-4 and TRBJ2-4; TRBD1 matches 9 bases. J was trimmed by 12 bases and V by 6 bases; bases with no gene match: 18. This CDR3 spans 16 amino acids. Germline CDR1 and CDR2: MRHNA and SNTAGT. CDR3 sequence reads: CASRIPAGQGFGSQYF. Here the CDR3 DNA reads TGTGCCAGCAGGATTCCGGCGGGACAGGGATTTGGGAGTCAGTACTTC.

As regards this clone: An end of the junction differs from the germline gene, which may be a read error. J is TRBJ1-2 and V is TRBV20-1; D unresolved. The CDR3 sequence is 10 residues long. Germline-derived CDR1 and CDR2 are DFQATT and SNEGSKA (reference sequence). CDR3 coding DNA: TGCAGTGCTAGAGAAGTACAAGTCGCCTTC. This sequence encodes CSAREVQVAF.

The chain carries TRBV28 and TRBJ1-1, with 7 nucleotides matching TRBD1. Germline values: CDR1 MDHEN, CDR2 SYDVKM. With 5 bases clipped from V and 4 bases from J, the junction kept 4 bases outside the gene matches. The CDR3 totals 13 residues. CDR3 amino acids: CASSPWTGTEAFF. CDR3 in DNA: TGTGCCAGCAGTCCTTGGACAGGCACTGAAGCTTTCTTT.